The TCR beta chain under discussion was sequenced for a study of blood T cell repertoires in COVID-19. Across the study: Spain, Italy and the United States supplied samples that represented acute and convalescent COVID-19. The cDNA or gDNA used as material had been derived from T cells, B-cell-depleted T cells, or PBMCs.

CDR3 length: 18 residues. CDR1 and CDR2 (germline): LGHDT, YNNKEL (reference sequence). Trimming at V came to 0 bases and at J to 2 bases, leaving 9 bases not matched to a gene. Original processing methods: It was from reference gene primer amplification that nucleated cell counts were estimated. Profiling relied on immunoSEQ multiplex PCR, and the TCRdb table lists in-frame clones only, not all of them. V and J calls and clone size come straight from that table; D and trimming were deduced from the DNA. The table lists some 320,000 clones, more than 70% of them singletons, with less than 9.5% in the top ten.

This sequence was found in a woman aged 50 to 60 who had recovered from COVID-19. Source material: peripheral blood. The J gene is TRBJ2-1, the V gene TRBV3-1 (or the pseudogene TRBV3-2), with TRBD2 identical over 8 bases. The CDR3 protein is CASSQDWETGGAYNEQFF. The CDR3 DNA reads as TGTGCCAGCAGCCAAGATTGGGAAACGGGAGGGGCCTACAATGAGCAGTTCTTC.